This T cell receptor (beta chain) emerged from a study of blood T cell repertoires in COVID-19. Whole-study context: Collection of acute and convalescent COVID-19 samples took place in the United States, Italy and Spain. T cells, B-cell-depleted T cells, or PBMCs supplied cDNA or gDNA.

Original methodology: Amplification from reference gene primers served as the basis for estimated nucleated cell counts. Libraries were prepared by immunoSEQ multiplex PCR; TCRdb keeps only in-frame clonotypes and omits some of them. That table supplies the V and J calls and clone size; D and trimming were determined from the DNA. The table lists over 300,000 clones, around 90% of them singletons. This CDR3 comprises 16 residues. V was trimmed by 0 bases and J by 3 bases, leaving 15 bases between them. This chain links TRBV5-3 with TRBJ1-2; unclear D gene. TRBV5-3 counts as an open reading frame of uncertain function. The source material was peripheral blood. The clonotype originates from a man aged 18 to 29 with active or convalescent COVID-19. The CDR3 DNA reads TGTGCCAGAAGCTTGGGCCCGAGAGGGAAACACTATGGCTACACCTTC. It translates to CARSLGPRGKHYGYTF.